This T cell receptor (beta chain) stems from a study of CD8 T cells in ankylosing spondylitis. Study-wide findings and caveats: Disease-linked clones displayed a CD8+ phenotype and appeared relatively rarely in peripheral blood. In ankylosing spondylitis blood, a motif of about 8 highly homologous TCR beta variants appeared characteristic.

This clonotype has at least ten counts. Its antigen is still unknown. The CDR3 has 15 residues. Germline V gives CDR1 DFQATT, CDR2 SNEGSKA (reference sequence). Between the trimmed V and J ends, which lost 3 bases and 5 bases, there was a span of 18 bases. Each CDR3 protein is one row after TCRdb ran MiXCR on the 5' RACE reads. The sample lists about 260,000 distinct CDR3 sequences; 20% to 30% were seen once. This rearrangement joins TRBV20-1 to TRBJ2-3; a possible D gene is TRBD2 (6 bases). The TCR comes from a male donor with ankylosing spondylitis or in good health (not recorded which). Sequencing was carried out using blood, either unsorted or a sorted T cell fraction (not recorded which). CDR3 DNA: TGCAGTGCTAGGGCCGGGACTCAAAATCGAGATACGCAGTATTTT. Protein product: CSARAGTQNRDTQYF.